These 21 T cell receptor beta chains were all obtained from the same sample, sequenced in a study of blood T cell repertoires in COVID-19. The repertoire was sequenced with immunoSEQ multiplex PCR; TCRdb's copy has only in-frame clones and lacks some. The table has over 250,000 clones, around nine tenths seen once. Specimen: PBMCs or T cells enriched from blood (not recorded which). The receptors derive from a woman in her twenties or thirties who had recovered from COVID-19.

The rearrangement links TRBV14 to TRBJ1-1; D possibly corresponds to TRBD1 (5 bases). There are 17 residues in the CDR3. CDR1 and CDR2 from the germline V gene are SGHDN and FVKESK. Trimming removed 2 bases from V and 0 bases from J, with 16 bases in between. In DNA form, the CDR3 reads TGTGCCAGCAGCCAAACCCAGTTCGGGGGAATGAACACTGAAGCTTTCTTT. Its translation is CASSQTQFGGMNTEAFF.

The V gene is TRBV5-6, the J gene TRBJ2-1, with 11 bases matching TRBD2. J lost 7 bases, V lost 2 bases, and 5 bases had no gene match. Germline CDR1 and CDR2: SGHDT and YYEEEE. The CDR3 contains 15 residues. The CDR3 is CASSLGSGRGNEQFF. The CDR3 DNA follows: TGTGCCAGCAGCTTAGGTAGCGGGAGGGGAAATGAGCAGTTCTTC.

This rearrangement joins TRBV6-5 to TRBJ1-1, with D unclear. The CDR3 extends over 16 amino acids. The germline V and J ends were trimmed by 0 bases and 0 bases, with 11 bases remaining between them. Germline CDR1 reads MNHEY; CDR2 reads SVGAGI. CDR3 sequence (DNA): TGTGCCAGCAGTTACTCGAGGGAGATCTTGAACACTGAAGCTTTCTTT. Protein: CASSYSREILNTEAFF.

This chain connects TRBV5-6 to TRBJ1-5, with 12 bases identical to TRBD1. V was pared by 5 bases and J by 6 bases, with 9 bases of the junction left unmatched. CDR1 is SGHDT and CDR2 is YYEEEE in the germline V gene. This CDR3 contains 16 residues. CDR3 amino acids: CASSLKGQGATQPQHF. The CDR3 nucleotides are TGTGCCAGCAGTTTAAAGGGACAGGGGGCGACTCAGCCCCAGCATTTT.

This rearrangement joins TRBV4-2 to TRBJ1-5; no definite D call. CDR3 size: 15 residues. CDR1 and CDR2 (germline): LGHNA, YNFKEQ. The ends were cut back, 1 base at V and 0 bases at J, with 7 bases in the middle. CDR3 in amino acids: CASSQVLGSNQPQHF. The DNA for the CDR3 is TGTGCCAGCAGCCAAGTGCTAGGTAGCAATCAGCCCCAGCATTTT.

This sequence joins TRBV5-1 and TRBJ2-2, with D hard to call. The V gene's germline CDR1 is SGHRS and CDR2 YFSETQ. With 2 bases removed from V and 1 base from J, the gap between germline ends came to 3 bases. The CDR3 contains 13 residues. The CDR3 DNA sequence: TGCGCCAGCAGCTTCCAGAACACCGGGGAGCTGTTTTTT. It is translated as CASSFQNTGELFF.

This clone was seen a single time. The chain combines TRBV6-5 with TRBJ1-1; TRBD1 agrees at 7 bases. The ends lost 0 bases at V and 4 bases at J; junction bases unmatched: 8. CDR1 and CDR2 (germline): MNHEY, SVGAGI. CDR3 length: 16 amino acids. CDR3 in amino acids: CASSYSFRGERTEAFF. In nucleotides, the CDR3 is TGTGCCAGCAGTTACTCTTTCAGGGGGGAGCGCACTGAAGCTTTCTTT.

Here the CDR3 reads CAWSAPTSGRYTQYF. CDR3 sequence (DNA): TGTGCCTGGAGTGCCCCGACTAGCGGGAGGTATACGCAGTATTTT. The chain couples TRBV30 to TRBJ2-3, with 13 nucleotides matching TRBD2. J gave up 7 bases and V 1 base, and 5 bases lay outside the gene matches. The CDR3 length is 15 residues. Germline V gives CDR1 GTSNPN, CDR2 SVGIG (reference sequence). Full variable domain (rest looked up from reference TRBV30 and TRBJ2-3): SQTIHQWPATLVQPVGSPLSLECTVEGTSNPNLYWYRQAAGRGLQLLFYSVGIGQISSEVPQNLSASRPQDRQFILSSKKLLLSDSGFYLCAWSAPTSGRYTQYFGPGTRLTVL.

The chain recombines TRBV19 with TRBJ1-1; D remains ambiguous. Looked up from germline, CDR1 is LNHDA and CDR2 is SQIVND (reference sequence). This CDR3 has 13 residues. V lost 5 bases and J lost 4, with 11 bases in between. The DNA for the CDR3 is TGTGCCAGTAGTGCCTATTTGTCCACTGAAGCTTTCTTT. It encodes CASSAYLSTEAFF.

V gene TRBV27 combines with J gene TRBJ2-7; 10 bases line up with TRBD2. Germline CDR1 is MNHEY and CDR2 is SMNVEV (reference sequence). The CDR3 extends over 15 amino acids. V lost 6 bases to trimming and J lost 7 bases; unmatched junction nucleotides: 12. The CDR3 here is CASSPAQGLAWEQYF. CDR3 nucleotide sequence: TGTGCCAGCAGCCCTGCCCAGGGACTAGCGTGGGAGCAGTACTTC.

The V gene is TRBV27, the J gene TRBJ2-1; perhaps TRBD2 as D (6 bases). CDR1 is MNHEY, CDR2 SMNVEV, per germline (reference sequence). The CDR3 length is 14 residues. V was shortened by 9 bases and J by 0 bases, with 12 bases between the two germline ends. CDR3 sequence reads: CARKRALSYNEQFF. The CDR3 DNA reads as TGTGCCAGAAAGCGGGCGCTCTCCTACAATGAGCAGTTCTTC.

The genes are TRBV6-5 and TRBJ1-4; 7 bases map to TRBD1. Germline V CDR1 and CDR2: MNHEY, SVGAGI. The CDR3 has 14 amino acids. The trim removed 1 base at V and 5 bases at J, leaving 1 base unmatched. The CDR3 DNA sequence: TGTGCCAGCAGTTACTACAGGGGAAATGAAAAACTGTTTTTT. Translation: CASSYYRGNEKLFF.

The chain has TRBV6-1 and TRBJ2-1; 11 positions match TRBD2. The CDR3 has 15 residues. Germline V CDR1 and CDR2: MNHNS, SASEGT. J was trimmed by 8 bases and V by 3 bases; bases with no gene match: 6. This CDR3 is CASSDVAGGPDEQFF. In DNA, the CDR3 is TGTGCCAGCAGTGACGTAGCGGGAGGGCCTGATGAGCAGTTCTTC.

CDR3 bases: TGTGCCAGCAAAACACAGGGGTATGGAAACACCATATATTTT. Amino acid sequence: CASKTQGYGNTIYF. This rearrangement joins TRBV6-5 to TRBJ1-3, with 7 bases that match TRBD1. V lost 7 bases, J lost 3 bases, and 6 bases stayed unmatched. CDR1 and CDR2 (germline): MNHEY, SVGAGI. The CDR3 loop spans 14 amino acids.

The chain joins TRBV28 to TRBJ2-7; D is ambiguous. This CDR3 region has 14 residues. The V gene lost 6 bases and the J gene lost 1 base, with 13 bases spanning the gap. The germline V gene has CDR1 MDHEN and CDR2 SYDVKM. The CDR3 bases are TGTGCCAGCAGCTCCCTTACTACTTCCTACGAGCAGTACTTC. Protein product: CASSSLTTSYEQYF.

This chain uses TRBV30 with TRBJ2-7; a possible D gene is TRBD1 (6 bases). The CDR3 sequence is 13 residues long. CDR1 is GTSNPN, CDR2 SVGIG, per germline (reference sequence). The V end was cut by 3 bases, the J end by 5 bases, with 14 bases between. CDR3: CAWRGDTRHEQYF. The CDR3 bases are TGTGCCTGGAGGGGGGACACCAGGCACGAGCAGTACTTC.

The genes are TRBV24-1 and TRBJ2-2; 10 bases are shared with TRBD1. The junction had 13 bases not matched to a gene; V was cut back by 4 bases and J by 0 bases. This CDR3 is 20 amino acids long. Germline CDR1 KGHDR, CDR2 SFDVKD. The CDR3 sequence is CATSDSTDRGRVANTGELFF. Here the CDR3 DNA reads TGTGCCACCAGTGACTCCACTGACAGGGGGCGCGTAGCGAACACCGGGGAGCTGTTTTTT.

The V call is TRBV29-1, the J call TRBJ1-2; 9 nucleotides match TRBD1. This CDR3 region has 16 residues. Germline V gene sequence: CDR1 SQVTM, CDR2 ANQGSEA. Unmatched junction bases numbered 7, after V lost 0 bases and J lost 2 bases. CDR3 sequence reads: CSVEDATGGWNYGYTF. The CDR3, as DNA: TGCAGCGTTGAAGACGCGACAGGGGGTTGGAACTATGGCTACACCTTC.

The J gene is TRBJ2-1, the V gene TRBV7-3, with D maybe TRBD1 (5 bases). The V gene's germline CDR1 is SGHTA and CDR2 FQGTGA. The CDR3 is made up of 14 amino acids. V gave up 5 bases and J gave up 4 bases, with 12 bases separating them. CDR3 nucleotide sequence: TGTGCCAGCAGCCGTCGCCAGGGATACAATGAGCAGTTCTTC. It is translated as CASSRRQGYNEQFF. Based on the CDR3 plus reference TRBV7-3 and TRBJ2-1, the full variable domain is GAGVSQTPSNKVTEKGKYVELRCDPISGHTALYWYRQSLGQGPEFLIYFQGTGAADDSGLPNDRFFAVRPEGSVSTLKIQRTERGDSAVYLCASSRRQGYNEQFFGPGTRLTVL.

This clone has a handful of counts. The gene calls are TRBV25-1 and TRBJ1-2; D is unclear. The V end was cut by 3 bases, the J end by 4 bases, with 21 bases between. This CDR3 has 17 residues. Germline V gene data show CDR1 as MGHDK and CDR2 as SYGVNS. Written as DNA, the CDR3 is TGTGCCAGCAGTGATGAGTCACTTGGGAGGGCGGCCTATGGCTACACCTTC. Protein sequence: CASSDESLGRAAYGYTF.

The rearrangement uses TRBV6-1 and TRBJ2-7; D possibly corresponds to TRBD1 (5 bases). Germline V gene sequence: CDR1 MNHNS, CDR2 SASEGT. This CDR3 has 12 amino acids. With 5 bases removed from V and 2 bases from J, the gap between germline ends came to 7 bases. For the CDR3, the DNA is TGTGCCAGCAGTAGACAGACCTACGAGCAGTACTTC. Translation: CASSRQTYEQYF.